The entry below describes one T cell receptor beta chain. Recruited during active infection, patients (from Seattle) were subsequently followed longitudinally. The V gene lost 6 bases and the J gene lost 12 bases, with 23 bases spanning the gap. Germline CDR1 reads MGHDK; CDR2 reads SYGVNS. CDR3 length: 15 residues. This entry is derived from a study of blood T cell repertoires in COVID-19. Per the original methods: Reference gene primer amplification in the assay estimated nucleated cell counts. Assay used: immunoSEQ multiplex PCR; TCRdb lists only in-frame clones, some missing. D and trimming were read from the DNA, whereas the V and J calls and clone size are those reported in that table. The table shows some 190,000 clones, with approximately 81% occurring only once.

The chain has TRBV25-1 and TRBJ1-4, with a weak D call TRBD1 (6 bases). This TCR came from a person between 70 and 80 years old with COVID-19, enrolled during active disease. The sequencing input was peripheral blood. The CDR3 sequence: CASRLGGAPSPELFF. The CDR3 nucleotides read TGTGCCAGCAGACTTGGGGGGGCTCCCAGTCCGGAACTGTTTTTT.